The 12 T cell receptor beta chains listed next were all sequenced from one sample in a study of identical twins. TCRdb called the 5' RACE reads again in MiXCR, with one record for every CDR3 protein. The data hold about 460,000 distinct CDR3 sequences, with 13% to 15% observed a single time. This sample was shared with a second study, whose subject was yellow fever vaccine responses in identical twins.

Sequencing was performed on CD4+ T cells sorted from blood. Receptor source: a woman between 18 and 29 years old in good health.

This clonotype occurred a few times. The rearrangement joins TRBV7-2 to TRBJ2-5, with 15 nucleotides matching TRBD2. The germline V gene has CDR1 SGHTA and CDR2 FQGNSA. The CDR3 is 17 residues long. Trimming at V came to 1 base and at J to 2 bases, leaving 2 bases not matched to a gene. Here the CDR3 DNA reads TGTGCCAGCAGCTTAGTCGGACTAGCGGGGGGGCAAGAGACCCAGTACTTC. This codes for CASSLVGLAGGQETQYF.

This clonotype was recorded many times. The V gene is TRBV6-5, the J gene TRBJ2-2, with TRBD2 as a possible D gene (6 bases). The CDR3 length is 18 residues. Germline V gene lookup returns CDR1 MNHEY and CDR2 SVGAGI. Deletions cut 2 bases from V and 5 bases from J, with 21 bases between. CDR3 sequence reads: CASSYLAGSAGWTGELFF. DNA for the CDR3: TGTGCCAGCAGTTACCTGGCGGGGAGCGCGGGATGGACCGGGGAGCTGTTTTTT.

The chain is built from TRBV6-2 or TRBV6-3 and TRBJ1-1; the match to TRBD1 covers 7 bases. Germline V CDR1 and CDR2: MNHEY, SVGEGT. The length of the CDR3 is 20 residues. The V gene end was trimmed by 0 bases and the J gene end by 3 bases; junction bases not matched to a gene: 19. This CDR3 reads CASSYSPWGQSRLQDTEAFF. CDR3 nucleotide sequence: TGTGCCAGCAGTTACTCCCCCTGGGGACAGAGTAGACTGCAGGACACTGAAGCTTTCTTT.

In this sample, this clonotype turned up a few times. The chain couples TRBV10-2 to TRBJ2-5; unclear D gene. With 10 bases removed from V and 5 bases from J, the gap between germline ends came to 17 bases. Germline values: CDR1 WSHSY, CDR2 SAAADI. CDR3 length: 13 residues. The CDR3 is CATKTLGNETQYF. The CDR3, as DNA: TGCGCCACCAAAACTCTAGGGAACGAGACCCAGTACTTC.

This clonotype appeared a few times. The chain carries TRBV2 and TRBJ2-2; D possibly corresponds to TRBD1 (6 bases). Trimming pared 6 bases from V and 4 bases from J, leaving 12 bases between. Germline V lookup: CDR1 SNHLY, CDR2 FYNNEI. This CDR3 is 14 amino acids long. The CDR3 bases are TGTGCCAGCAGACCCGGGACAACCACCGGGGAGCTGTTTTTT. It encodes CASRPGTTTGELFF.

This clonotype was counted a few times. The V call is TRBV4-3, the J call TRBJ2-2, with D possibly being TRBD1 or TRBD2 (6 bases each). The CDR3 runs to 16 residues. V was clipped by 3 bases and J by 5 bases, with 16 bases between them. The germline V gene encodes CDR1 LGHNA and CDR2 YSLEER. The CDR3 DNA sequence: TGCGCCAGCAGCCAGCAGGGGACCGGGAGAACCGGGGAGCTGTTTTTT. This codes for CASSQQGTGRTGELFF.

There are a few counts of this clonotype. The chain is built from TRBV14 and TRBJ2-3; 8 bases line up with TRBD2. The CDR3 contains 18 residues. The germline CDR1 and CDR2 sequences are SGHDN and FVKESK. Losses at the gene ends were 1 base for V and 2 bases for J; bases not matched to a gene: 11. The CDR3 region is CASSQGRAGVRFTDTQYF. DNA for the CDR3: TGTGCCAGCAGCCAAGGGCGAGCGGGAGTTCGGTTCACAGATACGCAGTATTTT.

The chain uses TRBV11-2 and TRBJ2-1; TRBD2 matches 10 bases. Germline V lookup: CDR1 SGHAT, CDR2 FQNNGV. The CDR3 totals 15 residues. V gave up 5 bases and J gave up 8 bases; unmatched junction bases: 9. CDR3 loop: CASSPRLGTSDEQFF. The DNA of the CDR3 is TGTGCCAGCAGCCCAAGGCTGGGGACTAGCGATGAGCAGTTCTTC.

The chain links TRBV7-2 to TRBJ2-1; TRBD2 agrees at 11 bases. The CDR3 totals 15 residues. CDR1 is SGHTA and CDR2 is FQGNSA in the germline V gene. Trimming cost V 5 bases and J 9 bases; bases outside gene matches: 9. The CDR3 is CASSLSGRARGEQFF. The CDR3 bases are TGTGCCAGCAGCCTTAGCGGGAGGGCTAGGGGTGAGCAGTTCTTC.

In its sample, this clonotype was seen a few times. The V gene is TRBV11-2, the J gene TRBJ1-1; D unclear. V shed 7 bases and J shed 4 bases, with 13 bases lying between them. The CDR3 is made up of 13 amino acids. CDR1 is SGHAT and CDR2 is FQNNGV in the germline V gene. The CDR3 here is CASTPTPGTEAFF. The CDR3 DNA follows: TGTGCCAGCACCCCCACCCCGGGCACTGAAGCTTTCTTT. Combining the CDR3 with reference TRBV11-2 and TRBJ1-1 gives the whole variable domain EAGVAQSPRYKIIEKRQSVAFWCNPISGHATLYWYQQILGQGPKLLIQFQNNGVVDDSQLPKDRFSAERLKGVDSTLKIQPAKLEDSAVYLCASTPTPGTEAFFGQGTRLTVV.

The sample holds a few counts of this clonotype. The chain couples TRBV5-1 to TRBJ2-5; D may be TRBD2 (6 bases). Deletions cut 1 base from V and 1 base from J, with 11 bases between. The CDR3 has 15 residues. Germline V gene lookup returns CDR1 SGHRS and CDR2 YFSETQ. CDR3 coding DNA: TGCGCCAGCAGCTTGTCGTCTAGCGCCCAAGAGACCCAGTACTTC. Amino acid sequence: CASSLSSSAQETQYF.

This rearrangement joins TRBV5-1 to TRBJ2-5; D ambiguous. Per the germline V gene, CDR1 is SGHRS and CDR2 is YFSETQ. The CDR3 contains 12 residues. V gave up 3 bases and J gave up 4 bases, with 7 bases separating them. The CDR3 region is CASSYYRETQYF. The CDR3 DNA reads as TGCGCCAGCAGCTATTATAGAGAGACCCAGTACTTC.